These 13 T cell receptor beta chains were all obtained from the same sample, sequenced in a study of blood T cell repertoires in COVID-19 (dated by TCRdb to 2020 to 2022). The method was the immunoSEQ multiplex PCR assay. TCRdb obtained this table from immuneACCESS and retained in-frame rearrangements with V and J assigned. These tables miss some clones; where compared with another copy, unresolved V genes account for less than half of the shortfall, and the remainder is unexplained. The sample contains 130,000 or so clones, around four fifths of them found a single time. Of the sample, 1.6% falls within the top ten clones. Specimen: peripheral blood. These receptors all come from a human donor in a cohort sampled during active COVID-19.

V usage is TRBV18 and J usage is TRBJ2-1; D is undetermined. Per the germline V gene, CDR1 is KGHSH and CDR2 is LQKENI. This CDR3 is 14 amino acids long. The germline V and J ends were trimmed by 6 bases and 5 bases, with 14 bases remaining between them. The CDR3 sequence is CASSPVHRDNEQFF. CDR3 nucleotides: TGTGCCAGCTCCCCTGTTCATCGGGACAATGAGCAGTTCTTC.

This chain links TRBV7-2 with TRBJ1-4; TRBD1 aligns across 10 bases. In germline, CDR1 is SGHTA, CDR2 FQGNSA. This CDR3 contains 14 residues. Trimming took 5 bases from V and 10 from J; bases not matched to a gene: 7. CDR3 DNA: TGTGCCAGCAGCACCGGGACAGGGGTTGTAAAACTGTTTTTT. Translating gives CASSTGTGVVKLFF. Together with reference TRBV7-2 and TRBJ1-4, the CDR3 gives the full variable domain: GAGVSQSPSNKVTEKGKDVELRCDPISGHTALYWYRQSLGQGLEFLIYFQGNSAPDKSGLPSDRFSAERTGGSVSTLTIQRTQQEDSAVYLCASSTGTGVVKLFFGSGTQLSVL.

The V gene is TRBV7-8, the J gene TRBJ2-5; 7 nucleotides align to TRBD2. Looked up from germline, CDR1 is SGHVS and CDR2 is FQNEAQ. CDR3 length equals 16 residues. V lost 6 bases to trimming and J lost 4 bases; unmatched junction nucleotides: 14. CDR3 loop: CASSRLAGAGSETQYF. Here the CDR3 DNA reads TGTGCCAGCAGTAGACTAGCCGGAGCAGGATCAGAGACCCAGTACTTC.

This clone occurred a few times. V is TRBV7-6 and J is TRBJ2-3; D remains unclear. CDR1 and CDR2 from the germline V gene are SGHVS and FNYEAQ. This CDR3 spans 15 amino acids. V lost 1 base and J 7 bases, leaving 15 bases between the germline ends. CDR3 region: CASSLGAGLQNTQYF. In DNA, the CDR3 is TGTGCCAGCAGCTTAGGGGCCGGCCTCCAGAATACGCAGTATTTT.

In this sample, this clone turned up once. V gene TRBV6-5 combines with J gene TRBJ1-1; a weak D match, TRBD1 (6 bases). Trimming stripped 6 bases from V and 1 base from J, with 15 bases between. This CDR3 has 15 residues. CDR1 is MNHEY and CDR2 is SVGAGI in the germline V gene. CDR3 amino acids: CASRPPLQGNTEAFF. The CDR3 nucleotides are TGTGCCAGCAGGCCTCCCCTACAGGGGAACACTGAAGCTTTCTTT.

This clone was detected a few times. The chain carries TRBV19 and TRBJ2-7; no reliable D call. CDR3 length equals 14 residues. The germline CDR1 and CDR2 sequences are LNHDA and SQIVND (reference sequence). Trimming cost V 5 bases and J 0 bases, with 11 bases left between them. Here the CDR3 reads CASSLERSSYEQYF. The CDR3 bases are TGTGCCAGTAGTCTGGAAAGGAGCTCCTACGAGCAGTACTTC.

The V and J genes are TRBV3-1 (or the pseudogene TRBV3-2) and TRBJ2-5; 9 nucleotides align to TRBD1. Germline V CDR1 and CDR2: LGHDT, YNNKEL (reference sequence). CDR3 length: 14 residues. Trimming at V came to 4 bases and at J to 2 bases, leaving 2 bases not matched to a gene. For the CDR3, the DNA is TGTGCCAGCAGCCGGGACAGGGAACAAGAGACCCAGTACTTC. It encodes CASSRDREQETQYF.

The V and J genes are TRBV29-1 and TRBJ1-1; 9 bases line up with TRBD1. The CDR3 has 13 amino acids. V gave up 5 bases and J gave up 4 bases; unmatched junction bases: 5. Germline CDR1 and CDR2: SQVTM and ANQGSEA. CDR3 sequence reads: CSVNGQGFTEAFF. In DNA, the CDR3 is TGCAGCGTTAACGGACAGGGGTTCACTGAAGCTTTCTTT.

V is TRBV5-6 and J is TRBJ2-1, with 8 bases identical to TRBD2. Germline CDR1 reads SGHDT; CDR2 reads YYEEEE. With V trimmed by 2 bases and J by 8 bases, 12 bases remained unmatched. The CDR3 spans 16 residues. The CDR3 nucleotides are TGTGCCAGCAGCTTCAGCCCCCCGGGACTAGGCGATGAGCAGTTCTTC. Encoded protein: CASSFSPPGLGDEQFF.

The chain is built from TRBV6-6 and TRBJ1-6; a possible D gene is TRBD1 (5 bases). The germline V gene has CDR1 MNHNY and CDR2 SVGAGI (reference sequence). The germline V and J ends were trimmed by 6 bases and 6 bases, with 12 bases remaining between them. This CDR3 contains 14 residues. For the CDR3, the DNA is TGTGCCAGCAGCCCCGACAGTGGTAATTCACCCCTCCACTTT. It specifies CASSPDSGNSPLHF.

The genes are TRBV6-6 and TRBJ2-2; 10 bases are shared with TRBD1. The length of the CDR3 is 15 residues. Per germline, CDR1 MNHNY and CDR2 SVGAGI (reference sequence). Trimming cost V 5 bases and J 3 bases; bases outside gene matches: 3. CDR3 region: CASSRQGAHTGELFF. The CDR3 DNA sequence: TGTGCCAGCAGTAGACAGGGGGCGCACACCGGGGAGCTGTTTTTT.

V usage is TRBV27 and J usage is TRBJ2-6; no firm D call. The CDR3 covers 16 residues. Trimming took off 3 bases at V and 0 bases at J, with 9 bases between the two ends. The germline gives CDR1 MNHEY, CDR2 SMNVEV (reference sequence). CDR3 nucleotide sequence: TGTGCCAGCAGTTTTAACGGTTACTCTGGGGCCAACGTCCTGACTTTC. Its translation is CASSFNGYSGANVLTF.

This clone has a single count. The rearrangement uses TRBV6-2 or TRBV6-3 and TRBJ2-1, with unresolved D. The CDR3 is 17 residues long. Trimming pared 4 bases from V and 4 bases from J, leaving 20 bases between. Germline V gives CDR1 MNHEY, CDR2 SVGEGT. CDR3 nucleotide sequence: TGTGCCAGCAGTTTCACAGCATCCCGTGCTCTATACAATGAGCAGTTCTTC. It codes for CASSFTASRALYNEQFF.